The 22 T cell receptor beta chains in this list originate from one sample, sequenced in a study of shared clonotypes between healthy human individuals. Only CD45RO-negative cells positively selected for CCR7 counted as naive CD8 cells, so terminally differentiated effector memory CD45RA+ cells were excluded. The data were produced by immunoSEQ multiplex PCR, yet TCRdb's version contains in-frame clones alone and is incomplete. The sample has 550,000 to 750,000 clones; 90% to 95% are singletons. Material for sequencing was naive CD8+ T cells sorted from blood. Source of these receptors: a man younger than 45 in good health.

This chain links TRBV27 with TRBJ1-2; a possible D gene is TRBD1 (5 bases). V lost 5 bases, J lost 3 bases, and 16 bases lay in between. This CDR3 spans 15 amino acids. CDR1 and CDR2 (germline): MNHEY, SMNVEV (reference sequence). The CDR3 region is CASSPSGWGDYGYTF. The CDR3 bases are TGTGCCAGCAGTCCCAGTGGTTGGGGGGACTATGGCTACACCTTC.

This rearrangement joins TRBV4-1 to TRBJ2-7; 10 nucleotides line up with TRBD2. The trim removed 4 bases at V and 5 bases at J, leaving 14 bases unmatched. This CDR3 is 17 amino acids long. The germline V gene has CDR1 MGHRA and CDR2 YSYEKL. The CDR3 sequence: CASSPGWASGSYDEQYF. Written as DNA, the CDR3 is TGCGCCAGCAGCCCGGGCTGGGCTAGCGGGAGTTACGACGAGCAGTACTTC.

CDR3: CASSMSAANPPYEQYF. The DNA of the CDR3 is TGTGCCAGTAGTATGAGTGCGGCTAACCCCCCCTACGAGCAGTACTTC. The chain uses TRBV19 and TRBJ2-7; D gene unclear. CDR1 is LNHDA, CDR2 SQIVND, per germline (reference sequence). V lost 3 bases to trimming and J lost 2 bases, with 17 bases between them. The CDR3 is 16 residues long.

The chain carries TRBV25-1 and TRBJ2-5; 12 bases fit TRBD2. The germline CDR1 and CDR2 sequences are MGHDK and SYGVNS. J gave up 12 bases and V 6 bases, and 11 bases lay outside the gene matches. The length of the CDR3 is 14 residues. DNA of the CDR3: TGTGCCAGCAGCTCCCTAGCGGGAGGGGGCCCCGAGTACTTC. Its protein is CASSSLAGGGPEYF.

Notes on this clone: A much larger clone lies one base from this, so it may be a read error. Other nucleotide sequences from this sample produce the same CDR3. This chain uses TRBV6-6 with TRBJ2-7; no clear D. Per germline, CDR1 MNHNY and CDR2 SVGAGI (reference sequence). Trimming took 0 bases from V and 4 from J, leaving 7 bases between them. The CDR3 loop spans 13 amino acids. The CDR3 region is CASSYSSSYEQYF. The CDR3, as DNA: TGTGCCAGCAGTTACTCGAGTTCGTACGAGCAGTACTTC.

This clone appeared a single time. This chain joins TRBV27 and TRBJ2-1; 7 positions match TRBD1. The CDR3 consists of 15 residues. The V segment lost 3 bases and the J segment 2 bases; nucleotides outside the gene matches: 4. From germline, CDR1 is MNHEY and CDR2 SMNVEV (reference sequence). This chain's CDR3 is CASSFGDRPYNEQFF. The CDR3 DNA sequence: TGTGCCAGCAGTTTCGGGGACAGACCCTACAATGAGCAGTTCTTC.

This clone has more than one count but fewer than ten. The J gene is TRBJ2-5, the V gene TRBV18; D tentatively fits TRBD1 or TRBD2 (6 bases each). Trimming removed 2 bases from V and 3 bases from J, with 13 bases in between. CDR1 KGHSH and CDR2 LQKENI come from the germline V gene. There are 15 residues in the CDR3. Here the CDR3 reads CASSPTGAAKETQYF. The CDR3 bases are TGTGCCAGCTCACCAACGGGGGCTGCCAAAGAGACCCAGTACTTC.

The V and J genes are TRBV27 and TRBJ1-2; tentative D call: TRBD1 (6 bases). From germline, CDR1 is MNHEY and CDR2 SMNVEV (reference sequence). The CDR3 covers 13 residues. V was pared by 6 bases and J by 8 bases, with 16 bases between. The CDR3: CASSNGQLRGYTF. In nucleotides, the CDR3 is TGTGCCAGCAGCAACGGACAGTTGAGGGGCTACACCTTC.

This sequence joins TRBV10-2 and TRBJ2-7; 7 bases align to TRBD2. After removal of 4 bases from V and 3 bases from J, the junction contained 9 bases not matched to a gene. The length of the CDR3 is 15 residues. Germline V gene lookup returns CDR1 WSHSY and CDR2 SAAADI. The CDR3 sequence is CASSGAGRDHYEQYF. CDR3 sequence (DNA): TGCGCCAGCAGTGGAGCGGGACGTGACCACTACGAGCAGTACTTC.

The CDR3 is CASPAEGQHIPSYNEQFF. The DNA for the CDR3 is TGTGCCAGCCCAGCTGAGGGACAGCACATACCGTCCTACAATGAGCAGTTCTTC. The gene calls are TRBV7-9 and TRBJ2-1; 7 nucleotides match TRBD1. In germline, CDR1 is SEHNR, CDR2 FQNEAQ (reference sequence). The CDR3 is made up of 18 amino acids. The V segment lost 8 bases and the J segment 1 base; nucleotides outside the gene matches: 17.

This chain connects TRBV7-2 to TRBJ1-5; D might be TRBD1 (5 bases). Trimming cost V 5 bases and J 7 bases, with 9 bases left between them. CDR1 and CDR2 from the germline V gene are SGHTA and FQGNSA. The CDR3 is 12 residues long. The chain's CDR3 is CASSPGTQPQHF. As DNA, the CDR3 is TGTGCCAGCAGCCCAGGGACGCAGCCCCAGCATTTT.

The chain recombines TRBV29-1 with TRBJ2-2, with 8 bases that match TRBD1. The CDR3 is 16 amino acids. CDR1 is SQVTM, CDR2 ANQGSEA, per germline. The junction had 7 bases not matched to a gene; V was cut back by 3 bases and J by 1 base. The CDR3 nucleotides read TGCAGCGTTGAGGGAAGAGGGACAGGGAACACCGGGGAGCTGTTTTTT. It specifies CSVEGRGTGNTGELFF.

The rearrangement joins TRBV7-6 to TRBJ1-1; possible D gene TRBD1, 5 bases. Between the trimmed V and J ends, which lost 3 bases and 7 bases, there was a span of 9 bases. Per germline, CDR1 SGHVS and CDR2 FNYEAQ. The CDR3 consists of 12 residues. Here the CDR3 reads CASSLGRDEAFF. The CDR3 DNA sequence: TGTGCCAGCAGCTTGGGACGGGATGAAGCTTTCTTT.

The gene calls are TRBV29-1 and TRBJ2-2; 8 bases match TRBD2. The CDR3 length is 13 residues. Per germline, CDR1 SQVTM and CDR2 ANQGSEA. J gave up 6 bases and V 7 bases, and 7 bases lay outside the gene matches. CDR3 nucleotide sequence: TGCAGCGCCCCGGGAGGGAGGGCCGGGGAGCTGTTTTTT. Translated: CSAPGGRAGELFF.

This rearrangement joins TRBV6-6 to TRBJ2-5; a possible D gene is TRBD1 (6 bases). The CDR3 is 16 residues long. The germline V gene encodes CDR1 MNHNY and CDR2 SVGAGI (reference sequence). V lost 2 bases to trimming and J lost 7 bases, with 20 bases between them. The CDR3 protein is CASSYARDTSPVTQYF. The CDR3, as DNA: TGTGCCAGCAGTTACGCCCGGGACACTTCGCCGGTGACCCAGTACTTC.

This clone showed up just once. This rearrangement joins TRBV4-1 to TRBJ1-5; a possible D gene is TRBD1 (6 bases). CDR1 and CDR2 from the germline V gene are MGHRA and YSYEKL. This CDR3 spans 14 amino acids. V shed 6 bases and J shed 4 bases, with 13 bases lying between them. For the CDR3, the DNA is TGCGCCAGCAGTCTTGATCAGGGGAATCAGCCCCAGCATTTT. Translated: CASSLDQGNQPQHF.

In regard to this clone: The same CDR3 also results from other DNA sequences found in this sample. The chain recombines TRBV4-1 with TRBJ2-1; D not certain. The CDR3 contains 15 residues. CDR1 and CDR2 (germline): MGHRA, YSYEKL. V was clipped by 0 bases and J by 0 bases, with 6 bases between them. This CDR3 is CASSQDRSSYNEQFF. The CDR3 DNA reads as TGCGCCAGCAGCCAAGACAGGAGCTCCTACAATGAGCAGTTCTTC.

CDR3 DNA sequence: TGTGCCACCAGCAGTAAGGGACAGGGCTACGAGCAGTACTTC. Protein: CATSSKGQGYEQYF. V is TRBV15 and J is TRBJ2-7; the match to TRBD1 covers 9 bases. This CDR3 region has 14 residues. Germline CDR1 is LNHNV and CDR2 is YYDKDF (reference sequence). V dropped 3 bases and J dropped 3; count of bases not matched to a gene: 3.

DNA of the CDR3: TGTGCCATTGGTGCGGGGGGCTACAATGAGCAGTTCTTC. This encodes CAIGAGGYNEQFF. This chain joins TRBV10-3 and TRBJ2-1; TRBD2 matches at 8 bases. The ends lost 9 bases at V and 3 bases at J; junction bases unmatched: 4. CDR3 length: 13 residues. CDR1 and CDR2 from the germline V gene are ENHRY and SYGVKD.

This chain uses TRBV27 with TRBJ2-3, with 8 bases fitting TRBD1. Germline V gene lookup returns CDR1 MNHEY and CDR2 SMNVEV (reference sequence). Trimming took 7 bases from V and 2 from J; bases not matched to a gene: 5. The CDR3 totals 14 residues. CDR3 residues: CASTMTGATDTQYF. CDR3 nucleotides: TGTGCCAGCACCATGACAGGGGCCACAGATACGCAGTATTTT.

The chain links TRBV7-9 to TRBJ2-7; 7 bases align to TRBD1. The V and J ends lost 4 bases and 3 bases, in that order; junction bases with no gene match: 12. Germline V CDR1 and CDR2: SEHNR, FQNEAQ (reference sequence). The CDR3 is made up of 16 amino acids. This CDR3 reads CASSSIKGQEIYEQYF. The CDR3 coding sequence is TGTGCCAGCAGCTCGATCAAAGGACAGGAGATCTACGAGCAGTACTTC.

The gene calls are TRBV27 and TRBJ2-7; 7 positions match TRBD1. The CDR3 loop spans 14 amino acids. J lost 3 bases, V lost 5 bases, and 7 bases had no gene match. Per germline, CDR1 MNHEY and CDR2 SMNVEV (reference sequence). The CDR3 sequence: CASSETGLHYEQYF. CDR3 in DNA: TGTGCCAGCAGTGAGACAGGGTTACACTACGAGCAGTACTTC.